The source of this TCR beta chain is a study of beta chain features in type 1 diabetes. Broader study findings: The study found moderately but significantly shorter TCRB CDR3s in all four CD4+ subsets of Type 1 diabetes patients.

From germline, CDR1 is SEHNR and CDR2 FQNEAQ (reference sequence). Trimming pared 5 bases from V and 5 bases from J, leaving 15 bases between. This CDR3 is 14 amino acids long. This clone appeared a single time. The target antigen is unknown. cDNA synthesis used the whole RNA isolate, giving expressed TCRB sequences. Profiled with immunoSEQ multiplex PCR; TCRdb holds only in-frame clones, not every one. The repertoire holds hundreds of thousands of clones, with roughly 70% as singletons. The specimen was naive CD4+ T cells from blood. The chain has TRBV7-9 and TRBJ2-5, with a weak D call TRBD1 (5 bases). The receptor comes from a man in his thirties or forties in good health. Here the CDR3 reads CASSQQKGRETQYF. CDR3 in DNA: TGTGCCAGCAGCCAGCAGAAGGGGCGGGAGACCCAGTACTTC.